These T cell receptor beta chains were read from a single sample in a study of PD-1 blockade in classical Hodgkin lymphoma. Some clones are missing from TCRdb's copy, which holds only in-frame ones; the method was immunoSEQ multiplex PCR. The sample holds over 10,000 clones, roughly four fifths seen once. The sequenced sample was CD4+ T cells from blood, obtained before the fourth cycle of nivolumab. All receptors derive from a human donor with classical Hodgkin lymphoma. Both conserved end residues are part of each CDR3. A D gene is named only where the DNA matches it firmly.

CDR3,DNA,V,length,J,D
CASSKKGPGGGYTF,TGTGCCAGCAGCAAAAAGGGTCCTGGGGGAGGCTACACCTTC,TRBV21-1,14,TRBJ1-2,.
CASSPPGQPNEKLFF,TGTGCCAGCTCACCACCGGGACAGCCTAATGAAAAACTGTTTTTT,TRBV18,15,TRBJ1-4,TRBD1
CASSLQTAANEKLFF,TGCGCCAGCAGCCTACAGACGGCGGCTAATGAAAAACTGTTTTTT,TRBV4-1,15,TRBJ1-4,.
CASSLAGGGYTF,TGTGCCAGCAGCTTAGCGGGGGGAGGCTACACCTTC,TRBV7-9,12,TRBJ1-2,.
CASSNGQDKSNTF,TGCGCCAGCAGCAACGGACAGGATAAGTCGAACACCTTC,TRBV5-1,13,TRBJ1-2,TRBD1
CASRLREIGTDTQYF,TGTGCCAGCAGGTTGCGGGAGATCGGCACAGATACGCAGTATTTT,TRBV5-5,15,TRBJ2-3,TRBD2
CASSYRQGSHHSNQPQHF,TGTGCCAGCAGCTACAGACAGGGCTCCCACCATAGCAATCAGCCCCAGCATTTT,TRBV7-7,18,TRBJ1-5,TRBD1
CAMATKGSGSGGTGELFF,TGTGCCATGGCCACGAAGGGTAGCGGGAGTGGGGGCACCGGGGAGCTGTTTTTT,TRBV10-3,18,TRBJ2-2,TRBD2
CASSAGAEWYF,TGTGCCAGCAGCGCGGGGGCGGAATGGTACTTC,TRBV6-6,11,TRBJ2-7,.
CASSLGLGGLTDTQYF,TGTGCCAGCAGCTTAGGGTTGGGCGGCCTCACAGATACGCAGTATTTT,TRBV7-3,16,TRBJ2-3,.
CASSSQGGREYSYEQYF,TGTGCCAGCAGCTCCCAAGGGGGGCGGGAGTACTCCTACGAGCAGTACTTC,TRBV11-2,17,TRBJ2-7,.